Presented here are 21 T cell receptor beta chains from one specimen sequenced in a study of blood T cells in healthy people across ages. For the second PCR, which ran for roughly 6 to 11 cycles, a sample-barcoded 5' primer and a J-beta primer mix were used. TCRdb recomputed calls from the 5' RACE reads with MiXCR, one row per CDR3 protein. There are under 1 million distinct CDR3 sequences in the sample; under 55% occur only once, and roughly 19% lies in the top ten. The sample consisted of blood. Every receptor here comes from a man between 60 and 70 years old in good health.

This clonotype has only a few counts. The chain employs TRBV6-6 and TRBJ2-7, with 7 bases lining up with TRBD1. The CDR3 is made up of 15 amino acids. The V segment lost 8 bases and the J segment 2 bases; nucleotides outside the gene matches: 12. Germline V gene data show CDR1 as MNHNY and CDR2 as SVGAGI (reference sequence). The CDR3, as DNA: TGTGCCAGCGACAGGACAGGTCAGGGAGCCTACGAGCAGTACTTC. This translates into CASDRTGQGAYEQYF.

This clonotype showed up just once. This sequence joins TRBV28 and TRBJ1-2; no reliable D call. V lost 4 bases, J lost 8 bases, and 23 bases lay in between. This CDR3 is 16 amino acids long. In germline, CDR1 is MDHEN, CDR2 SYDVKM. The chain's CDR3 is CASSSPRQGADRGYTF. CDR3 DNA: TGTGCCAGCAGTTCCCCAAGACAAGGCGCCGATCGGGGCTACACCTTC.

This clonotype appeared a few times. The chain recombines TRBV6-2 or TRBV6-3 with TRBJ2-2, with 7 bases identical to TRBD1. Germline V lookup: CDR1 MNHEY, CDR2 SVGEGT. The CDR3 length is 18 residues. The V segment lost 0 bases and the J segment 1 base; nucleotides outside the gene matches: 8. The CDR3 DNA reads TGTGCCAGCAGTTACTCGGGGACAGACTACTTGAACACCGGGGAGCTGTTTTTT. It is translated as CASSYSGTDYLNTGELFF.

The genes are TRBV7-2 and TRBJ2-1; maybe TRBD2 (5 bases). The germline V gene encodes CDR1 SGHTA and CDR2 FQGNSA. The CDR3 extends over 14 amino acids. Between the trimmed V and J ends, which lost 5 bases and 8 bases, there was a span of 16 bases. Here the CDR3 DNA reads TGTGCCAGCAGCACCGTTCTAGGAGGTCATGAGCAGTTCTTC. It specifies CASSTVLGGHEQFF.

This clonotype came up a few times. The V gene is TRBV20-1, the J gene TRBJ2-3, with 13 bases identical to TRBD2. Germline V gene sequence: CDR1 DFQATT, CDR2 SNEGSKA (reference sequence). Trimming took 6 bases from V and 0 from J; bases not matched to a gene: 12. This CDR3 region has 18 residues. The CDR3 region is CSARSRTSGGPSTDTQYF. The CDR3 DNA reads as TGCAGTGCACGAAGTAGGACTAGCGGGGGCCCTAGCACAGATACGCAGTATTTT.

About this clonotype: Relative to the germline gene, one junction end is altered; a read error may explain this. This chain links TRBV11-2 with TRBJ2-3; the match to TRBD2 covers 11 bases. Looked up from germline, CDR1 is SGHAT and CDR2 is FQNNGV. The CDR3 loop spans 17 amino acids. The CDR3 nucleotides are TGTGCCTGCAGCAAACTAGCGGGAGCTCGAACTACAGATACGCAGTATTTT. Translation: CACSKLAGARTTDTQYF.

The chain employs TRBV3-1 and TRBJ2-3, with D perhaps matching TRBD2 (6 bases). The CDR3 has 16 residues. Germline values: CDR1 LGHDT, CDR2 YNNKEL (reference sequence). V gave up 5 bases and J gave up 2 bases, with 17 bases separating them. CDR3 sequence: CASSSFPGEYTDTQYF. The CDR3 nucleotides read TGTGCCAGCAGCTCTTTTCCGGGGGAGTACACAGATACGCAGTATTTT.

The genes are TRBV12-5 and TRBJ2-3, with 9 bases aligning to TRBD2. CDR3 length: 16 amino acids. V lost 1 base and J lost 2; bases outside the gene matches: 4. Per germline, CDR1 LGHNT and CDR2 FRNRAP. The CDR3 region has the DNA TGTGCTAGTGGTTTGGGCGCGGGGGGGTTCACAGATACGCAGTATTTT. Residues: CASGLGAGGFTDTQYF.

This clonotype was seen more than once but under ten times. The V call is TRBV20-1, the J call TRBJ2-5; tentative D call: TRBD2 (5 bases). This CDR3 comprises 12 residues. The germline gives CDR1 DFQATT, CDR2 SNEGSKA (reference sequence). The V and J ends lost 5 bases and 5 bases respectively, with 12 bases between them. The CDR3 DNA follows: TGCAGTGCTCCACGGGGTTGGGAGACCCAGTACTTC. It codes for CSAPRGWETQYF.

V is TRBV5-1 and J is TRBJ2-5, with D maybe TRBD2 (6 bases). Germline lookup yields CDR1 SGHRS and CDR2 YFSETQ. The CDR3 consists of 15 residues. V lost 4 bases to trimming and J lost 2 bases, with 15 bases between them. The CDR3 region has the DNA TGCGCCAGCAGCCGGAGTGGAGGGGCACAAGAGACCCAGTACTTC. Translation: CASSRSGGAQETQYF.

The V gene is TRBV7-9, the J gene TRBJ2-1; D gene ambiguous. Trimming left V 1 base short and J 7 bases short, with 8 bases between. Germline CDR1 SEHNR, CDR2 FQNEAQ (reference sequence). The length of the CDR3 is 13 residues. In DNA, the CDR3 is TGTGCCAGCAGCTTAGTTTCCAGGAATGAGCAGTTCTTC. Amino acid sequence: CASSLVSRNEQFF.

This clonotype appeared a few times. The chain has TRBV20-1 and TRBJ2-5; D is possibly TRBD2 (5 bases). Germline CDR1 and CDR2: DFQATT and SNEGSKA (reference sequence). The CDR3 totals 13 residues. Trimming shortened V by 6 bases and J by 5 bases, and 16 bases separated the two germline ends. The CDR3 DNA reads TGCAGTGCCGCAACGGGAATGGGGGAGACCCAGTACTTC. It is translated as CSAATGMGETQYF.

This chain connects TRBV12-5 to TRBJ2-1; 10 bases map to TRBD1. CDR1 and CDR2 from the germline V gene are LGHNT and FRNRAP. This CDR3 has 15 residues. V shed 4 bases and J 2 bases; nucleotides not matched to a gene: 2. CDR3 in amino acids: CASGSGQGAYNEQFF. The CDR3 nucleotides are TGTGCTAGTGGTTCTGGACAGGGGGCCTACAATGAGCAGTTCTTC.

The chain couples TRBV7-9 to TRBJ2-1; D remains unclear. V lost 1 base, J lost 4 bases, and 11 bases lay in between. This CDR3 contains 15 residues. Germline V gene data show CDR1 as SEHNR and CDR2 as FQNEAQ (reference sequence). The CDR3 DNA follows: TGTGCCAGCAGCTTAGGGTTTTGGGGTTACAATGAGCAGTTCTTC. It is translated as CASSLGFWGYNEQFF.

Comments on this clonotype: The junction departs from the called germline gene at one end, perhaps through a read error. The rearrangement uses TRBV20-1 and TRBJ2-3, with D possibly called TRBD1 or TRBD2 (5 bases each). CDR3 length equals 13 residues. Germline loops: CDR1 DFQATT, CDR2 SNEGSKA (reference sequence). CDR3 sequence: CSAMGTFSDMQYF. The CDR3 nucleotides are TGCAGTGCTATGGGGACCTTCAGCGATATGCAGTATTTT.

This chain joins TRBV30 and TRBJ2-2; maybe TRBD1 (7 bases). This CDR3 contains 16 residues. Germline CDR1 reads GTSNPN; CDR2 reads SVGIG (reference sequence). Between the trimmed V and J ends, which lost 4 bases and 1 base, there was a span of 16 bases. CDR3 coding DNA: TGTGCCTGGAAGTATGGAGGGGGCATGAACACCGGGGAGCTGTTTTTT. It yields the protein CAWKYGGGMNTGELFF.

The gene calls are TRBV5-1 and TRBJ2-7; D possibly corresponds to TRBD2 (5 bases). Trimming left V 0 bases short and J 0 bases short, with 7 bases between. This CDR3 region has 14 residues. Per germline, CDR1 SGHRS and CDR2 YFSETQ. The CDR3 is CASSLDGVSYEQYF. DNA for the CDR3: TGCGCCAGCAGCTTGGACGGGGTCTCCTACGAGCAGTACTTC.

The chain uses TRBV20-1 and TRBJ2-7, with 8 bases identical to TRBD1. CDR3 length equals 15 residues. V dropped 5 bases and J dropped 7; count of bases not matched to a gene: 16. In germline, CDR1 is DFQATT, CDR2 SNEGSKA (reference sequence). CDR3 in DNA: TGCAGTGCTCCCCGGACAGGGCGGGGATATTGGGAGCAGTACTTC. It specifies CSAPRTGRGYWEQYF.

V gene TRBV4-1 combines with J gene TRBJ2-1, with D possibly called TRBD1 or TRBD2 (5 bases each). The CDR3 runs to 15 residues. Germline V lookup: CDR1 MGHRA, CDR2 YSYEKL. With 0 bases removed from V and 8 bases from J, the gap between germline ends came to 14 bases. The CDR3 reads CASSQERGNGDEQFF. The CDR3 nucleotides are TGCGCCAGCAGCCAAGAGAGGGGCAATGGGGATGAGCAGTTCTTC.

This clonotype came up many times. This sequence joins TRBV6-5 and TRBJ2-6; D unresolved. CDR1 is MNHEY and CDR2 is SVGAGI in the germline V gene. Trimming stripped 2 bases from V and 2 bases from J, with 1 base between. The CDR3 is 13 amino acids. The CDR3 sequence is CASSYAGANVLTF. CDR3 coding DNA: TGTGCCAGCAGTTACGCTGGGGCCAACGTCCTGACTTTC.

This clonotype has just one count. The chain couples TRBV11-2 to TRBJ2-7; 8 positions match TRBD2. V lost 5 bases to trimming and J lost 6 bases; unmatched junction nucleotides: 15. The CDR3 contains 16 residues. Germline lookup yields CDR1 SGHAT and CDR2 FQNNGV. The CDR3 here is CASSPLWTSRSGEQYF. The CDR3 DNA is TGTGCCAGCAGCCCCCTATGGACTAGCAGGTCGGGCGAGCAGTACTTC.